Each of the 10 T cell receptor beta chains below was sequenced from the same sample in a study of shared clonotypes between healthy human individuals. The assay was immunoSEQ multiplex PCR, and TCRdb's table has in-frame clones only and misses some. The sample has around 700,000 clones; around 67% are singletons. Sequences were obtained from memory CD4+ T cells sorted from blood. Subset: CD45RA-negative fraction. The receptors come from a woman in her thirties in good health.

CDR3 residues: CSVGAQETQYF. In DNA form, the CDR3 reads TGCAGTGTCGGGGCCCAAGAGACCCAGTACTTC. The J gene is TRBJ2-5, the V gene TRBV20-1, with D tentatively TRBD1 or TRBD2 (5 bases each). Trimming cost V 7 bases and J 1 base, with 7 bases left between them. The germline V gene encodes CDR1 DFQATT and CDR2 SNEGSKA (reference sequence). CDR3 length: 11 residues.

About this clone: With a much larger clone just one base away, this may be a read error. CDR3 residues: CASSEQETQYF. CDR3 nucleotides: TGTGCCAGCAGTGAACAAGAGACCCAGTACTTC. V is TRBV9 and J is TRBJ2-5; D is ambiguous. The CDR3 runs to 11 residues. From germline, CDR1 is SGDLS and CDR2 YYNGEE. V shed 5 bases and J shed 2 bases, with 4 bases lying between them. The complete variable domain, with remaining parts taken from reference TRBV9 and TRBJ2-5, reads DSGVTQTPKHLITATGQRVTLRCSPRSGDLSVYWYQQSLDQGLQFLIQYYNGEERAKGNILERFSAQQFPDLHSELNLSSLELGDSALYFCASSEQETQYFGPGTRLLVL.

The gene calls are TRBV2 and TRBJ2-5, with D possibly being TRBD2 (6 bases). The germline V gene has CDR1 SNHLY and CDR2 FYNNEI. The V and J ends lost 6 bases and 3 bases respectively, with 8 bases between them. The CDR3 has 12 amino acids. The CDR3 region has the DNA TGTGCCAGCAGCTGGGGGGAAGAGACCCAGTACTTC. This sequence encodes CASSWGEETQYF. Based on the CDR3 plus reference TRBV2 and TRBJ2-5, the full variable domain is EPEVTQTPSHQVTQMGQEVILRCVPISNHLYFYWYRQILGQKVEFLVSFYNNEISEKSEIFDDQFSVERPDGSNFTLKIRSTKLEDSAMYFCASSWGEETQYFGPGTRLLVL.

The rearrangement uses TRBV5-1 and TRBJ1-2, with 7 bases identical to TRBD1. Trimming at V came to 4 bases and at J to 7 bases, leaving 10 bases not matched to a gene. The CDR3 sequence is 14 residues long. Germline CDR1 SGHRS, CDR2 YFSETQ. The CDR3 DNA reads TGCGCCAGCAGCAAAACGACAGGGTCGGCTGGCTACACCTTC. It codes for CASSKTTGSAGYTF.

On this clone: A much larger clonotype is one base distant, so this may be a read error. The CDR3 loop is CASSLMMNTEAFF. The CDR3 DNA is TGTGCCAGCAGCCTAATGATGAACACTGAAGCTTTCTTT. The genes are TRBV5-6 and TRBJ1-1, with D unresolved. Germline CDR1 reads SGHDT; CDR2 reads YYEEEE. This CDR3 has 13 amino acids. The germline V and J ends were trimmed by 4 bases and 0 bases, with 7 bases remaining between them. Variable domain in full (rest from reference TRBV5-6 and TRBJ1-1): DAGVTQSPTHLIKTRGQQVTLRCSPKSGHDTVSWYQQALGQGPQFIFQYYEEEERQRGNFPDRFSGHQFPNYSSELNVNALLLGDSALYLCASSLMMNTEAFFGQGTRLTVV.

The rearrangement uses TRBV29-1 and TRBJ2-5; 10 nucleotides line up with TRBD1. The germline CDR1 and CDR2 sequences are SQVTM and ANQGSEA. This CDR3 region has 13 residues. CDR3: CSVTGTGAETQYF. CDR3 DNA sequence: TGCAGTGTGACCGGGACAGGGGCTGAGACCCAGTACTTC. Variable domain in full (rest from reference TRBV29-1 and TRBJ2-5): SAVISQKPSRDICQRGTSLTIQCQVDSQVTMMFWYRQQPGQSLTLIATANQGSEATYESGFVIDKFPISRPNLTFSTLTVSNMSPEDSSIYLCSVTGTGAETQYFGPGTRLLVL.

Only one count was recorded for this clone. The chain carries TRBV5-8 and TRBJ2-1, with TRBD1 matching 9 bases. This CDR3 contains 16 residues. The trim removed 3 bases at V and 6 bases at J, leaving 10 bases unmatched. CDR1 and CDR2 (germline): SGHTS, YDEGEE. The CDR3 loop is CASSWPGTGSSNEQFF. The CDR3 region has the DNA TGTGCCAGCAGCTGGCCCGGGACAGGGTCGAGCAATGAGCAGTTCTTC.

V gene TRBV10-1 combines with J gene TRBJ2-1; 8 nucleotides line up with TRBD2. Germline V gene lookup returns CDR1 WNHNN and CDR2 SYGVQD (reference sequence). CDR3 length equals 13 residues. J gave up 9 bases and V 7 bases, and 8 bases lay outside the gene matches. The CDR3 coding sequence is TGCGCCAGCAAATCGGGAGGGCTGGGTGAGCAGTTCTTC. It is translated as CASKSGGLGEQFF.

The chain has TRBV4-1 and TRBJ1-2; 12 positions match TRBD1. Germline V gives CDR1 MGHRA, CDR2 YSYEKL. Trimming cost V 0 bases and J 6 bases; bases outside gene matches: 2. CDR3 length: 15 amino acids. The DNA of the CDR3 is TGCGCCAGCAGCCAAGAGGGGACAGGGGGCCATGGCTACACCTTC. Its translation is CASSQEGTGGHGYTF.

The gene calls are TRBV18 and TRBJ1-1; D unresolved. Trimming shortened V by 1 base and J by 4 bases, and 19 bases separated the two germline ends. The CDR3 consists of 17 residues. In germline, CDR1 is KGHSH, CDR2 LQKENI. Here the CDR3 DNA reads TGTGCCAGCTCACCACGAGCATGGGGAGGTACGAGCACTGAAGCTTTCTTT. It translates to CASSPRAWGGTSTEAFF.